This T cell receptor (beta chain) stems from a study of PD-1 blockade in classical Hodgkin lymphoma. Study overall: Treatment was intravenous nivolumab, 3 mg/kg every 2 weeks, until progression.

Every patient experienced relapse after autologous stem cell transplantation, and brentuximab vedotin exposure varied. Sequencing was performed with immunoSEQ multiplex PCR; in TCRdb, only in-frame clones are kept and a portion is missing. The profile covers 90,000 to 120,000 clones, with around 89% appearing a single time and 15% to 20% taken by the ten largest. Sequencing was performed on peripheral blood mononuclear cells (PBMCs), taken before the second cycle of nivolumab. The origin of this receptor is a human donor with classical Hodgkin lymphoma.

The CDR3 region has the DNA TGTGCCAGCAGTGATCGGACAGGGAGAACTGAAGCTTTCTTT. Protein product: CASSDRTGRTEAFF. The chain couples TRBV6-1 to TRBJ1-1; 8 positions agree with TRBD1. CDR1 is MNHNS and CDR2 is SASEGT in the germline V gene. After removal of 3 bases from V and 5 bases from J, the junction contained 5 bases not matched to a gene. This CDR3 spans 14 amino acids.